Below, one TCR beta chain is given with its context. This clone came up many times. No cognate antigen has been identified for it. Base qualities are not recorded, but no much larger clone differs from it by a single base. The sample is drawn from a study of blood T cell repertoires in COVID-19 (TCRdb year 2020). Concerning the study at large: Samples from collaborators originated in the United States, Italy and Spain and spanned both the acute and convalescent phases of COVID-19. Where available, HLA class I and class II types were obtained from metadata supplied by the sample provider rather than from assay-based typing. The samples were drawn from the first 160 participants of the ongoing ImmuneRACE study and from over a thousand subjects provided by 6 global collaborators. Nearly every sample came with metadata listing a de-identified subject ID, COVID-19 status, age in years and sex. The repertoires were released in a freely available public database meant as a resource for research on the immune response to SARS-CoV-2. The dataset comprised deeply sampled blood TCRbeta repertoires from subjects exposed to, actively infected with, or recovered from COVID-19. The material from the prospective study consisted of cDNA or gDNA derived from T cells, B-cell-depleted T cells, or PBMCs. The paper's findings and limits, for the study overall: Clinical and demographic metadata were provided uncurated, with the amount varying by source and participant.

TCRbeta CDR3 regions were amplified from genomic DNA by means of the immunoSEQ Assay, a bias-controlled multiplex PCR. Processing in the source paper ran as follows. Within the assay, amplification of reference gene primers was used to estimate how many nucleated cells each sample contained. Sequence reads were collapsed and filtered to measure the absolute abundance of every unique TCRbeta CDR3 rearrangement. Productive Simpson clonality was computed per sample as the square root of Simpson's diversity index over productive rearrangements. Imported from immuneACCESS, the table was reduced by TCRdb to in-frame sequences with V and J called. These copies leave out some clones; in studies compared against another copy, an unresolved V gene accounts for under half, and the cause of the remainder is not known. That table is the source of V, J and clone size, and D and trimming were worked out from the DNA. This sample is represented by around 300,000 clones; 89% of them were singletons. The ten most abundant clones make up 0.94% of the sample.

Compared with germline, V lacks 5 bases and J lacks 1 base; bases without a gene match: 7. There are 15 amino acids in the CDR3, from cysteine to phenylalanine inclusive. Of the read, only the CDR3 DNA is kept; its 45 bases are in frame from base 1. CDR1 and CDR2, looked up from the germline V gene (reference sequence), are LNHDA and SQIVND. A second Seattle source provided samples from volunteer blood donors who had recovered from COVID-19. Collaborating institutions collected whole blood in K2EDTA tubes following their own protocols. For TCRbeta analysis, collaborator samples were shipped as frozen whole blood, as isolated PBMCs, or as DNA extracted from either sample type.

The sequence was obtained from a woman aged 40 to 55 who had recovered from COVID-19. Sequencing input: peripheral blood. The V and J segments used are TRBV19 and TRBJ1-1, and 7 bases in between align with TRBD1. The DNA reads TGTGCCAGTAGTCCCAGACAGGGCGAGAACACTGAAGCTTTCTTT. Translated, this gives CASSPRQGENTEAFF.